The source of this TCR beta chain is a study of tissue T cells after allogeneic stem cell transplantation. Points from the study as a whole: This small cohort was clinically heterogeneous, and sampling depth was a limitation. The study did not identify alloreactive or antigen-specific tissue TCRs, and some clones might be persisting host cells. Anatomically similar tissues had similar TCR repertoires within each patient. Motif-based clustering found tissue-specific repertoire signatures shared across patients, though few clones were shared.

Documented time point: mouse harvest day 7 after allogeneic transplant. Each mouse received 10^7 T-cell-depleted marrow cells plus 10^6 splenic CD5+ T cells by tail vein. Concerning this clone: Its target is unknown. The gene names here belong to mouse.

Profiling relied on immunoSEQ multiplex PCR, and the TCRdb table lists in-frame clones only, not all of them. The sample lists under 6,000 clones; 46% were seen once. This receptor was obtained from a female BALB/c mouse given C57BL/6 T cells with graft-versus-host disease after an allogeneic hematopoietic cell transplant. The sequencing sample was made of skin.

Here the CDR3 reads CASSMTGDSNERLFF. The sequenced part of the CDR3 DNA is TGTGCCAGCTCAATGACAGGGGATTCCAACGAAAGATTATTT. The chain combines TRBV12-2 with TRBJ1-4; 8 nucleotides agree with TRBD1. Sequencing ends 1 residue short of the CDR3 end; the germline J gene provides the rest. The CDR3 extends over 15 amino acids. Losses at the gene ends were 4 bases for V and 1 base for J; bases not matched to a gene: 4. CDR1 is SGHLS, CDR2 HYDKME, per germline.